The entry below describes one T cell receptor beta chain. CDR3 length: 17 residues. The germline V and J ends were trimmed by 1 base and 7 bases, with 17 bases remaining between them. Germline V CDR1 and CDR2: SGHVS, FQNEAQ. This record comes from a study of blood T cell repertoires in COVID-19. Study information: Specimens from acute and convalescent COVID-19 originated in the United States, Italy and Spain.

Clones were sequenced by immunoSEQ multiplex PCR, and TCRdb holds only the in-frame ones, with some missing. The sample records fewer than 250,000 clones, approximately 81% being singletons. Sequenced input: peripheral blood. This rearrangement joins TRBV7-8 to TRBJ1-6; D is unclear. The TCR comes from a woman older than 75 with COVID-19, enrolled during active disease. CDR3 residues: CASSLVGGSPVNSPLHF. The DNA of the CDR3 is TGTGCCAGCAGCTTAGTTGGAGGGAGTCCCGTCAATTCACCCCTCCACTTT. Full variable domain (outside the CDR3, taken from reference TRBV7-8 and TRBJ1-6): GAGVSQSPRYKVAKRGQDVALRCDPISGHVSLFWYQQALGQGPEFLTYFQNEAQLDKSGLPSDRFFAERPEGSVSTLKIQRTQQEDSAVYLCASSLVGGSPVNSPLHFGNGTRLTVT.